In this sample, the clone carrying this T cell receptor beta chain turned up many times. The antigen is unknown. The CDR3 regions of TCR beta were amplified from RNA transcripts. A set of HTBI primers served as the primers for a first-round RT-PCR of the TCR CDR3. TCRdb re-derived calls from the multiplex PCR reads in MiXCR, one entry per CDR3 protein. The sample includes about 740,000 distinct CDR3 sequences, approximately 15% of them seen just once. This record comes from a study of T cells in Graves' hyperthyroidism and ophthalmopathy. Whole-study results and caveats: Ophthalmopathy could be told apart from stable hyperthyroidism with a 13 V-J model. In blood, most of the thyroid clonotypes expanded above 0.001 were also present.

Trimming took 5 bases from V and 0 from J, leaving 19 bases between them. Germline CDR1 reads SEHNR; CDR2 reads FQNEAQ (reference sequence). The CDR3 runs to 17 residues. Out of more than 8 ml of fresh peripheral blood came the PBMCs. The sequencing input was blood. This chain connects TRBV7-9 to TRBJ2-5, with a weak D call TRBD1 (6 bases). This sequence was found in a woman in her late teens or twenties with Graves' hyperthyroidism. CDR3 protein: CASSALTGQWDQETQYF. CDR3 DNA: TGTGCCAGCAGCGCCCTCACAGGGCAATGGGACCAAGAGACCCAGTACTTC.